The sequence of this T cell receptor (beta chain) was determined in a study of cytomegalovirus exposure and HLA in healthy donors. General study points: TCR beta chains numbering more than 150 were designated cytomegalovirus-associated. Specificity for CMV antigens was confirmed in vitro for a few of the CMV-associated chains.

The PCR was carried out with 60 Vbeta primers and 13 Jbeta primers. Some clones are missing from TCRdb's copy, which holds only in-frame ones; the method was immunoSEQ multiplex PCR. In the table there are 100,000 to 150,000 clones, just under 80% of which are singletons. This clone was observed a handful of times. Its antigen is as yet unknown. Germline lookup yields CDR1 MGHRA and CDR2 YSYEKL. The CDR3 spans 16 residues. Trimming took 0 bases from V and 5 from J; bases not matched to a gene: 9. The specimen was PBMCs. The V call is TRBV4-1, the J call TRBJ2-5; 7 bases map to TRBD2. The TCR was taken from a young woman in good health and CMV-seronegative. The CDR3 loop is CASSQDRTGGRETQYF. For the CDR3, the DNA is TGCGCCAGCAGCCAAGATCGAACGGGAGGTAGGGAGACCCAGTACTTC.